The TCR beta chain under discussion was sequenced for a study of shared clonotypes between healthy human individuals. Regarding the study as a whole: Depth of sequencing was expected to influence donor clonotype sharing.

CDR1 and CDR2 (germline): SGHNT, YENEEA. This CDR3 has 14 residues. Trimming removed 3 bases at V and 5 bases at J, with 11 bases between. As for this clone: Its target is unknown.

Assay used: immunoSEQ multiplex PCR; TCRdb lists only in-frame clones, some missing. This sample has approximately 100,000 clones, with about 67% found just once. The V call is TRBV11-3, the J call TRBJ2-1, with a tentative D call TRBD2 (6 bases). Input material: memory CD8+ T cells sorted from blood. Regarding subset: CD45RO+ cells pooled with CCR7-negative TemRA cells. This TCR came from a woman in her twenties or thirties in good health. CDR3 bases: TGTGCCAGCAGCTTGGGGACTGGGGACAATGAGCAGTTCTTC. As protein: CASSLGTGDNEQFF.